These 21 T cell receptor beta chains came from one sample sequenced in a study of resident and recirculating memory T cells in vitiligo. TCRdb keeps only in-frame clones here, not all; method: immunoSEQ multiplex PCR. The data contain tens of thousands of clones, about 90% of them singletons. The sample comprised blood. The receptors stem from a male donor with vitiligo.

CDR3 region: CASSFLDRANYGYTF. CDR3 in DNA: TGTGCCAGCAGCTTCCTGGACAGGGCTAACTATGGCTACACCTTC. V and J are TRBV7-6 and TRBJ1-2, with 8 positions matching TRBD1. CDR1 is SGHVS, CDR2 FNYEAQ, per germline. The CDR3 is 15 residues long. The J segment lost 0 bases and the V segment lost 3 bases, leaving 3 bases of the junction unmatched.

The J gene is TRBJ2-3, the V gene TRBV9, with D tentatively TRBD2 (7 bases). The length of the CDR3 is 16 residues. V was cut by 1 base and J by 5 bases, with 17 bases left in between. The germline gives CDR1 SGDLS, CDR2 YYNGEE. CDR3 in DNA: TGTGCCAGCAGCGTATGGGGGGGGCCCCAGGGAGATACGCAGTATTTT. As protein: CASSVWGGPQGDTQYF.

Only one count was recorded for this clone. The chain combines TRBV7-3 with TRBJ2-7; D may be TRBD1 (5 bases). V lost 4 bases and J lost 10, with 20 bases in between. Germline lookup yields CDR1 SGHTA and CDR2 FQGTGA. The CDR3 is made up of 14 amino acids. The CDR3, as DNA: TGTGCCAGCAGCTCCCAGGGCTGGGCCGGGCAACAGTACTTC. Protein product: CASSSQGWAGQQYF.

The V gene is TRBV7-2, the J gene TRBJ2-2; 7 bases align to TRBD2. After removal of 5 bases from V and 2 bases from J, the junction contained 5 bases not matched to a gene. The germline V gene has CDR1 SGHTA and CDR2 FQGNSA. The CDR3 runs 15 residues. The chain's CDR3 is CASSPGLINTGELFF. CDR3 DNA sequence: TGTGCCAGCAGCCCGGGACTAATTAACACCGGGGAGCTGTTTTTT.

This clone appeared once. J is TRBJ2-3 and V is TRBV28; 13 nucleotides line up with TRBD2. The length of the CDR3 is 18 residues. Trimming removed 5 bases from V and 0 bases from J; junction bases left unmatched: 8. Per the germline V gene, CDR1 is MDHEN and CDR2 is SYDVKM. CDR3 bases: TGTGCCAGCAGTCCCCCGGGACTAGCGGGGATTAGCACAGATACGCAGTATTTT. Translated: CASSPPGLAGISTDTQYF.

The chain employs TRBV6-6 and TRBJ2-7, with 12 bases fitting TRBD2. Germline lookup yields CDR1 MNHNY and CDR2 SVGAGI (reference sequence). This CDR3 has 15 amino acids. The V segment lost 6 bases and the J segment 5 bases; nucleotides outside the gene matches: 8. The CDR3 here is CASSPSGRAVHEQYF. For the CDR3, the DNA is TGTGCCAGCAGCCCTAGCGGGAGGGCCGTCCACGAGCAGTACTTC.

This chain links TRBV30 with TRBJ1-5; D is perhaps TRBD1 (5 bases). From germline, CDR1 is GTSNPN and CDR2 SVGIG (reference sequence). Trimming stripped 3 bases from V and 2 bases from J, with 8 bases between. CDR3 length: 13 residues. The CDR3 here is CAWRGHRNQPQHF. CDR3 DNA: TGTGCCTGGAGGGGGCACCGCAATCAGCCCCAGCATTTT. Complete variable domain (other parts from reference TRBV30 and TRBJ1-5): SQTIHQWPATLVQPVGSPLSLECTVEGTSNPNLYWYRQAAGRGLQLLFYSVGIGQISSEVPQNLSASRPQDRQFILSSKKLLLSDSGFYLCAWRGHRNQPQHFGDGTRLSIL.

This chain connects TRBV25-1 to TRBJ2-7, with a weak D call TRBD1 (5 bases). This CDR3 is 15 amino acids long. V was trimmed by 4 bases and J by 4 bases, leaving 17 bases between them. Germline-derived CDR1 and CDR2 are MGHDK and SYGVNS. The CDR3 protein is CASSARQTPDYEQYF. The CDR3 region has the DNA TGTGCCAGCAGTGCTAGACAGACCCCTGATTACGAGCAGTACTTC.

The rearrangement links TRBV28 to TRBJ1-5; D unresolved. Germline V gene lookup returns CDR1 MDHEN and CDR2 SYDVKM. CDR3 length: 15 residues. V was cut by 6 bases and J by 0 bases, with 12 bases left in between. CDR3 sequence: CASRLPGISNQPQHF. CDR3 coding DNA: TGTGCCAGCAGACTCCCGGGGATTAGCAATCAGCCCCAGCATTTT.

The V gene is TRBV28, the J gene TRBJ2-5; 7 bases align to TRBD1. Germline CDR1 MDHEN, CDR2 SYDVKM. The CDR3 extends over 15 amino acids. With 5 bases clipped from V and 4 bases from J, the junction kept 10 bases outside the gene matches. The CDR3 coding sequence is TGTGCCAGCAGTCTCCCCCGACAGGGTAGAGAGACCCAGTACTTC. Protein product: CASSLPRQGRETQYF.

The J gene is TRBJ1-1, the V gene TRBV18; 9 bases are a match to TRBD1. With 4 bases clipped from V and 0 bases from J, the junction kept 3 bases outside the gene matches. The CDR3 contains 15 residues. Germline V gene sequence: CDR1 KGHSH, CDR2 LQKENI. DNA of the CDR3: TGTGCCAGCTCACGGGACAGGGAAATGAACACTGAAGCTTTCTTT. Protein product: CASSRDREMNTEAFF.

The rearrangement links TRBV14 to TRBJ2-1; D possibly corresponds to TRBD2 (6 bases). CDR3 length: 14 amino acids. Germline values: CDR1 SGHDN, CDR2 FVKESK. The V gene lost 4 bases and the J gene lost 7 bases, with 14 bases spanning the gap. The CDR3 DNA is TGTGCCAGCAGCCTTTGGACCGGGGGAAATGAGCAGTTCTTC. Translation: CASSLWTGGNEQFF.

V gene TRBV7-9 combines with J gene TRBJ1-4, with D possibly matching TRBD1 (5 bases). The CDR3 has 18 residues. Germline values: CDR1 SEHNR, CDR2 FQNEAQ (reference sequence). V was clipped by 5 bases and J by 0 bases, with 19 bases between them. In DNA, the CDR3 is TGTGCCAGCAGCATCGGACGGGGGAACCTTGCAACTAATGAAAAACTGTTTTTT. It yields the protein CASSIGRGNLATNEKLFF.

The DNA of the CDR3 is TGTGCCAGCAGCTTAGGTGCACTAGCGAACGAGCAGTACTTC. Translation gives CASSLGALANEQYF. The chain joins TRBV13 to TRBJ2-7; 7 positions match TRBD2. This CDR3 spans 14 amino acids. V trimming: 0 bases; J trimming: 5 bases; junction bases outside the gene matches: 4. Per germline, CDR1 PRHDT and CDR2 FYEKMQ (reference sequence). Complete variable domain (other parts from reference TRBV13 and TRBJ2-7): AAGVIQSPRHLIKEKRETATLKCYPIPRHDTVYWYQQGPGQDPQFLISFYEKMQSDKGSIPDRFSAQQFSDYHSELNMSSLELGDSALYFCASSLGALANEQYFGPGTRLTVT.

The chain has TRBV6-5 and TRBJ2-3; perhaps TRBD2 as D (6 bases). The V end lost 4 bases, the J end lost 5 bases, and 19 bases lay between the germline ends. The CDR3 has 16 amino acids. Germline CDR1 reads MNHEY; CDR2 reads SVGAGI. CDR3 bases: TGTGCCAGCAGTTCCCCCCGGGGACTCGGTTTAGATACGCAGTATTTT. Protein product: CASSSPRGLGLDTQYF.

This sequence joins TRBV7-2 and TRBJ2-5; 9 positions match TRBD2. The CDR3 extends over 15 amino acids. V lost 5 bases to trimming and J lost 3 bases; unmatched junction nucleotides: 7. Germline V gene data show CDR1 as SGHTA and CDR2 as FQGNSA. The CDR3 DNA follows: TGTGCCAGCAGCCTATTGACTAGCGGAAAAGAGACCCAGTACTTC. It encodes CASSLLTSGKETQYF.

The chain recombines TRBV28 with TRBJ2-7; 10 nucleotides match TRBD1. The CDR3 consists of 16 residues. V lost 5 bases to trimming and J lost 3 bases; unmatched junction nucleotides: 10. From germline, CDR1 is MDHEN and CDR2 SYDVKM. In DNA, the CDR3 is TGTGCCAGCAGTCTCATTCCGGGACAGGGGAACTACGAGCAGTACTTC. Its protein is CASSLIPGQGNYEQYF.

The chain joins TRBV19 to TRBJ1-1, with D maybe TRBD1 (6 bases). Germline lookup yields CDR1 LNHDA and CDR2 SQIVND (reference sequence). There are 12 residues in the CDR3. V lost 6 bases to trimming and J lost 6 bases, with 11 bases between them. CDR3 sequence reads: CASRRGGPEAFF. For the CDR3, the DNA is TGTGCCAGTAGACGAGGGGGACCTGAAGCTTTCTTT.

J is TRBJ2-1 and V is TRBV4-1; D remains ambiguous. Germline V gene data show CDR1 as MGHRA and CDR2 as YSYEKL. V was trimmed by 5 bases and J by 0 bases, leaving 14 bases between them. The CDR3 is 16 amino acids. The CDR3 spells CASSAPTPSSYNEQFF. As DNA, the CDR3 is TGCGCCAGCAGCGCTCCGACACCGAGCTCCTACAATGAGCAGTTCTTC.

The CDR3 DNA follows: TGCACCAGCAGCCACTTTAGCGGGAAGCCGAACACCGGGGAGCTGTTTTTT. Its protein product is CTSSHFSGKPNTGELFF. The chain recombines TRBV1 with TRBJ2-2; whether TRBD2, the table's D call, matches the DNA was not checked. TRBV1 is reported as a pseudogene. CDR3 length equals 17 residues.

V usage is TRBV7-9 and J usage is TRBJ2-3; 7 bases are a match to TRBD1. The CDR3 consists of 14 residues. V trimming: 0 bases; J trimming: 4 bases; junction bases outside the gene matches: 1. Per the germline V gene, CDR1 is SEHNR and CDR2 is FQNEAQ (reference sequence). The CDR3 region is CASSLAGGADTQYF. CDR3 DNA: TGTGCCAGCAGCTTAGCAGGGGGCGCAGATACGCAGTATTTT.